The 25 T cell receptor beta chains reported below all come from one sample, sequenced in a study of T cells in tuberculosis. Clones were read by immunoSEQ multiplex PCR, and TCRdb kept only the in-frame ones, dropping some. The sample has roughly 24,000 clones, approximately 97% seen once. Material for sequencing was PBMCs. All receptors derive from a donor aged 10 to 29 with latent tuberculosis or without tuberculosis infection.

The V call is TRBV15, the J call TRBJ2-5; tentative D call: TRBD1 (5 bases). CDR3 length: 15 amino acids. Trimming removed 0 bases from V and 1 base from J, with 9 bases in between. Per germline, CDR1 LNHNV and CDR2 YYDKDF (reference sequence). In DNA, the CDR3 is TGTGCCACCAGCAGAGATGTAGGGGTCCAAGAGACCCAGTACTTC. This codes for CATSRDVGVQETQYF. Variable domain in full (rest from reference TRBV15 and TRBJ2-5): DAMVIQNPRYQVTQFGKPVTLSCSQTLNHNVMYWYQQKSSQAPKLLFHYYDKDFNNEADTPDNFQSRRPNTSFCFLDIRSPGLGDTAMYLCATSRDVGVQETQYFGPGTRLLVL.

This clone has a single count. The chain's CDR3 is CASSRIRVSMYEQYF. CDR3 sequence (DNA): TGTGCCAGCAGCCGGATCAGGGTATCTATGTACGAGCAGTACTTC. The chain carries TRBV11-2 and TRBJ2-7; a weak D match, TRBD1 (5 bases). The CDR3 runs 15 residues. The germline V gene has CDR1 SGHAT and CDR2 FQNNGV. V gave up 5 bases and J gave up 4 bases, with 18 bases separating them.

This chain links TRBV18 with TRBJ2-5; D possibly corresponds to TRBD1 (5 bases). The CDR3 is 13 amino acids. Looked up from germline, CDR1 is KGHSH and CDR2 is LQKENI. Trimming took off 2 bases at V and 4 bases at J, with 8 bases between the two ends. In nucleotides, the CDR3 is TGTGCCAGCTCACCAGGGGCCCTAGAGACCCAGTACTTC. Translated, it gives CASSPGALETQYF.

The V gene is TRBV10-2, the J gene TRBJ1-5; tentative D call: TRBD1 (6 bases). From germline, CDR1 is WSHSY and CDR2 SAAADI. Trimming removed 6 bases at V and 0 bases at J, with 9 bases between. CDR3 length equals 14 residues. The CDR3 reads CASSRDISNQPQHF. The CDR3 nucleotides are TGCGCCAGCAGCCGGGACATTAGCAATCAGCCCCAGCATTTT.

This chain uses TRBV5-1 with TRBJ1-2; 7 nucleotides match TRBD1. Trimming took 2 bases from V and 1 from J; bases not matched to a gene: 2. The CDR3 runs to 14 residues. From germline, CDR1 is SGHRS and CDR2 YFSETQ. In DNA, the CDR3 is TGCGCCAGCAGCTTTTCAGGGGGTAACTATGGCTACACCTTC. This translates into CASSFSGGNYGYTF.

This chain uses TRBV7-6 with TRBJ1-5; the D is unclear. V was pared by 2 bases and J by 0 bases, with 17 bases between. Germline CDR1 and CDR2: SGHVS and FNYEAQ. This CDR3 has 18 residues. This chain's CDR3 is CASSLTVGTDSSNQPQHF. The CDR3 coding sequence is TGTGCCAGCAGCTTAACAGTCGGAACGGACTCTAGCAATCAGCCCCAGCATTTT.

The chain joins TRBV5-6 to TRBJ1-5; no clear D gene. From germline, CDR1 is SGHDT and CDR2 YYEEEE. The CDR3 runs to 15 residues. Trimming cost V 0 bases and J 4 bases, with 11 bases left between them. CDR3 region: CASSLASWRNQPQHF. Written as DNA, the CDR3 is TGTGCCAGCAGCTTGGCCTCTTGGAGGAATCAGCCCCAGCATTTT. Based on the CDR3 plus reference TRBV5-6 and TRBJ1-5, the full variable domain is DAGVTQSPTHLIKTRGQQVTLRCSPKSGHDTVSWYQQALGQGPQFIFQYYEEEERQRGNFPDRFSGHQFPNYSSELNVNALLLGDSALYLCASSLASWRNQPQHFGDGTRLSIL.

This clone has a handful of counts. The chain couples TRBV10-2 to TRBJ2-7; no clear D gene. Germline-derived CDR1 and CDR2 are WSHSY and SAAADI. The CDR3 spans 11 residues. Trimming took off 6 bases at V and 4 bases at J, with 7 bases between the two ends. The CDR3 nucleotides are TGCGCCAGCAGCGGTATGTACGAGCAGTACTTC. Its translation is CASSGMYEQYF.

This chain uses TRBV6-5 with TRBJ1-2, with 7 bases fitting TRBD1. The V and J ends lost 7 bases and 7 bases, in that order; junction bases with no gene match: 6. CDR3 length equals 12 residues. Germline V gives CDR1 MNHEY, CDR2 SVGAGI. CDR3 DNA sequence: TGTGCCAGCACGAGGGACAGTGGTGGCTACACCTTC. This codes for CASTRDSGGYTF.

The chain employs TRBV25-1 and TRBJ1-1; 8 bases agree with TRBD1. Germline V gene sequence: CDR1 MGHDK, CDR2 SYGVNS. The CDR3 is made up of 16 amino acids. Losses at the gene ends were 7 bases for V and 1 base for J; bases not matched to a gene: 11. The CDR3 coding sequence is TGTGCCAGCACCGAAAGTCCCGGACAGGGGAACACTGAAGCTTTCTTT. This translates into CASTESPGQGNTEAFF.

The chain employs TRBV9 and TRBJ2-3, with TRBD2 matching 8 bases. Germline V lookup: CDR1 SGDLS, CDR2 YYNGEE. The CDR3 contains 15 residues. Losses at the gene ends were 3 bases for V and 6 bases for J; bases not matched to a gene: 9. The CDR3 DNA reads TGTGCCAGCAGCGCCCAAGCGGGAGATTGGGATACGCAGTATTTT. It encodes CASSAQAGDWDTQYF.

The genes are TRBV4-1 and TRBJ1-5, with D unclear. In germline, CDR1 is MGHRA, CDR2 YSYEKL. V was trimmed by 2 bases and J by 2 bases, leaving 16 bases between them. CDR3 length: 17 amino acids. Here the CDR3 reads CASSQPTGLGGNQPQHF. In DNA, the CDR3 is TGCGCCAGCAGCCAACCTACGGGTCTTGGCGGCAATCAGCCCCAGCATTTT.

This sequence joins TRBV10-3 and TRBJ1-6; 7 nucleotides agree with TRBD1. CDR1 and CDR2 from the germline V gene are ENHRY and SYGVKD. This CDR3 is 17 amino acids long. V shed 3 bases and J 9 bases; nucleotides not matched to a gene: 14. This chain's CDR3 is CAISERYSGTDRSPLHF. CDR3 DNA sequence: TGTGCCATCAGTGAACGGTATTCGGGGACAGACCGTTCACCCCTCCACTTT.

J is TRBJ2-7 and V is TRBV5-4; TRBD1 agrees at 7 bases. J was trimmed by 2 bases and V by 2 bases; bases with no gene match: 10. Germline V gene data show CDR1 as SGHNT and CDR2 as YYREEE (reference sequence). This CDR3 is 16 amino acids long. The CDR3 sequence is CASSFSKGAQTYEQYF. CDR3 DNA sequence: TGTGCCAGCAGCTTTTCTAAGGGGGCCCAAACCTACGAGCAGTACTTC.

The rearrangement uses TRBV5-5 and TRBJ2-7; D possibly corresponds to TRBD1 (5 bases). The V and J ends lost 2 bases and 2 bases respectively, with 11 bases between them. The CDR3 is 14 residues long. The V gene's germline CDR1 is SGHKS and CDR2 YYEKEE (reference sequence). The CDR3 bases are TGTGCCAGCAGCTTTGGTGCGACAGCCTACGAGCAGTACTTC. This sequence encodes CASSFGATAYEQYF.

The chain carries TRBV6-4 and TRBJ1-5; a possible D gene is TRBD1 (5 bases). This CDR3 has 13 residues. The germline V and J ends were trimmed by 6 bases and 4 bases, with 10 bases remaining between them. The germline CDR1 and CDR2 sequences are MRHNA and SNTAGT. The CDR3 DNA follows: TGTGCCAGCAGAGCGACAGCGAATCAGCCCCAGCATTTT. Translation: CASRATANQPQHF.

This rearrangement joins TRBV5-4 to TRBJ2-4; 10 bases fit TRBD1. V was clipped by 0 bases and J by 8 bases; unmatched bases: 5. The V gene's germline CDR1 is SGHNT and CDR2 YYREEE (reference sequence). The CDR3 runs to 15 residues. CDR3 residues: CASSLAGTGEDIQYF. CDR3 sequence (DNA): TGTGCCAGCAGCTTGGCTGGGACAGGGGAGGACATTCAGTACTTC.

This clone was seen just once. J is TRBJ2-2 and V is TRBV27; 7 positions match TRBD1. The CDR3 length is 13 residues. The trim removed 2 bases at V and 6 bases at J, leaving 0 bases unmatched. In germline, CDR1 is MNHEY, CDR2 SMNVEV (reference sequence). For the CDR3, the DNA is TGTGCCAGCAGTTTACAGGGGGCCGGGGAGCTGTTTTTT. Protein sequence: CASSLQGAGELFF.

This clone was seen a single time. The chain links TRBV30 to TRBJ1-2; tentative D call: TRBD1 (6 bases). Trimming took off 0 bases at V and 3 bases at J, with 14 bases between the two ends. The V gene's germline CDR1 is GTSNPN and CDR2 SVGIG (reference sequence). The CDR3 has 15 amino acids. CDR3 sequence (DNA): TGTGCCTGGAGTGTGCCCCGGGGGGGCTACTATGGCTACACCTTC. Protein: CAWSVPRGGYYGYTF. Together with reference TRBV30 and TRBJ1-2, the CDR3 gives the full variable domain: SQTIHQWPATLVQPVGSPLSLECTVEGTSNPNLYWYRQAAGRGLQLLFYSVGIGQISSEVPQNLSASRPQDRQFILSSKKLLLSDSGFYLCAWSVPRGGYYGYTFGSGTRLTVV.

The CDR3 bases are TGTGCCAGCAGTTCCCACCTGGTAGCGGGATGGGAAGAGACCCAGTACTTC. It is translated as CASSSHLVAGWEETQYF. The V and J genes are TRBV28 and TRBJ2-5, with 8 nucleotides matching TRBD2. This CDR3 region has 17 residues. The V and J ends lost 4 bases and 3 bases, in that order; junction bases with no gene match: 13. In germline, CDR1 is MDHEN, CDR2 SYDVKM.

The genes are TRBV18 and TRBJ1-2, with D maybe TRBD1 (6 bases). Germline V CDR1 and CDR2: KGHSH, LQKENI. The CDR3 spans 14 residues. V was cut by 2 bases and J by 4 bases, with 11 bases left in between. The CDR3 DNA reads TGTGCCAGCTCACCATCCCAGGGGCCCTATGGCTACACCTTC. This sequence encodes CASSPSQGPYGYTF.

The chain carries TRBV19 and TRBJ2-7, with D maybe TRBD2 (6 bases). Trimming cost V 6 bases and J 2 bases, with 8 bases left between them. This CDR3 comprises 12 residues. CDR1 and CDR2 (germline): LNHDA, SQIVND (reference sequence). The CDR3: CASSGSTYEQYF. The CDR3 bases are TGTGCCAGTAGCGGGAGTACCTACGAGCAGTACTTC.

The V gene is TRBV10-3, the J gene TRBJ1-5; D is unclear. The length of the CDR3 is 15 residues. V lost 8 bases to trimming and J lost 0 bases, with 14 bases between them. Looked up from germline, CDR1 is ENHRY and CDR2 is SYGVKD. This CDR3 reads CAIGSQDNSNQPQHF. For the CDR3, the DNA is TGTGCCATCGGGTCACAAGACAATAGCAATCAGCCCCAGCATTTT.

The chain has TRBV7-2 and TRBJ1-1; 8 bases map to TRBD1. Per germline, CDR1 SGHTA and CDR2 FQGNSA. V dropped 5 bases and J dropped 6; count of bases not matched to a gene: 8. The CDR3 extends over 14 amino acids. CDR3 nucleotides: TGTGCCAGCAGCCTCGACAGGGGCCTCGCTGAAGCTTTCTTT. It is translated as CASSLDRGLAEAFF.

The chain uses TRBV11-2 and TRBJ2-1; D gene uncertain. Germline CDR1 reads SGHAT; CDR2 reads FQNNGV. There are 14 residues in the CDR3. V lost 1 base, J lost 6 bases, and 10 bases lay in between. The CDR3, as DNA: TGTGCCAGCAGCTTAGTCGTGTGGGCCAATGAGCAGTTCTTC. The encoded protein is CASSLVVWANEQFF.